The rows below give T cell receptor beta chains drawn from one sample of a study of shared clonotypes between healthy human individuals. Profiling relied on immunoSEQ multiplex PCR, and the TCRdb table lists in-frame clones only, not all of them. The sample carries 450,000 to 500,000 clones, 70% to 85% recorded once. The sequenced material came from PBMCs. The receptors were gathered from a woman aged 40 to 55 in good health. Some clones in this sample may be carry-over from other donors' samples. Each CDR3 is given with its conserved first and last residue.

j_gene: TRBJ2-5; v_gene: TRBV6-1; CDR3aa: CASSDGWQETQYF
j_gene: TRBJ1-1; v_gene: TRBV28; CDR3aa: CASSEGVTEAFF
j_gene: TRBJ2-3; v_gene: TRBV19; CDR3aa: CASSTDHGGAGSTDTQYF
j_gene: TRBJ1-4; v_gene: TRBV7-6; CDR3aa: CASSLAGDEKLFF
j_gene: TRBJ2-1; v_gene: TRBV4-1; CDR3aa: CASSKGTSGRHYNEQFF
j_gene: TRBJ2-1; v_gene: TRBV5-4; CDR3aa: CATGGDSSYNEQFF
j_gene: TRBJ1-1; v_gene: TRBV9; CDR3aa: CASSVSLNTEAFF
j_gene: TRBJ1-4; v_gene: TRBV5-5; CDR3aa: CASSLGVGARSEKLFF
j_gene: TRBJ2-1; v_gene: TRBV5-4; CDR3aa: CASSRVPTSPDNEQFF
j_gene: TRBJ1-1; v_gene: TRBV9; CDR3aa: CASSVDPGAGGAFF
j_gene: TRBJ2-1; v_gene: TRBV6-1; CDR3aa: CASSAGLAGGYEQFF
j_gene: TRBJ2-7; v_gene: TRBV5-1; CDR3aa: CASSLGDYEQYF
j_gene: TRBJ2-7; v_gene: TRBV11-1; CDR3aa: CASSFGNANYEQYF
j_gene: TRBJ2-5; v_gene: TRBV5-1; CDR3aa: CASSLNADSETQYF
j_gene: TRBJ2-1; v_gene: TRBV5-1; CDR3aa: CASSWGTAYNEQFF
j_gene: TRBJ2-3; v_gene: TRBV5-1; CDR3aa: CASSPGGGTDTQYF
j_gene: TRBJ2-2; v_gene: TRBV19; CDR3aa: CASTPRGGTNTGELFF
j_gene: TRBJ2-3; v_gene: TRBV6-6; CDR3aa: CASTPRDGTDTQYF
j_gene: TRBJ1-1; v_gene: TRBV5-4; CDR3aa: CASSLYLNTEAFF
j_gene: TRBJ2-7; v_gene: TRBV9; CDR3aa: CASSVQGSSYEQYF
j_gene: TRBJ1-2; v_gene: TRBV7-3; CDR3aa: CASSPALTRESGYTF
j_gene: TRBJ2-7; v_gene: TRBV29-1; CDR3aa: CSVEGGGTSNEQYF
j_gene: TRBJ2-1; v_gene: TRBV9; CDR3aa: CASSAGAEQFF
j_gene: TRBJ1-2; v_gene: TRBV2; CDR3aa: CASSDLGPNYGYTF
j_gene: TRBJ2-7; v_gene: TRBV12-1; CDR3aa: CASSTRGERYEQYF
j_gene: TRBJ1-5; v_gene: TRBV6-1; CDR3aa: CASSEVGGQGGLWRRPQHF
j_gene: TRBJ2-7; v_gene: TRBV30; CDR3aa: CAWSPLGAGEMYEQYF
j_gene: TRBJ2-2; v_gene: TRBV19; CDR3aa: CATRQAGTGELFF
j_gene: TRBJ2-2; v_gene: TRBV18; CDR3aa: CASSPGGMSTTGELFF
j_gene: TRBJ1-6; v_gene: TRBV4-1; CDR3aa: CASSQDWRQVNSPLHF
j_gene: TRBJ2-1; v_gene: TRBV7-8; CDR3aa: CASSRRGEQFF
j_gene: TRBJ2-7; v_gene: TRBV11-2; CDR3aa: CASSTPLSSEQYF
j_gene: TRBJ1-5; v_gene: TRBV5-8; CDR3aa: CASSLVVTLSNQPQHF
j_gene: TRBJ2-2; v_gene: TRBV5-4; CDR3aa: CASSSGQGSALNTGELFF
j_gene: TRBJ1-2; v_gene: TRBV11-2; CDR3aa: CASSLVRGNYGYTF
j_gene: TRBJ2-5; v_gene: TRBV29-1; CDR3aa: CSVGGARARGFGKETQYF